The next 21 T cell receptor beta chains were all read from a single sample in a study of response to subunit inactivated influenza vaccine. MiXCR was run by TCRdb on the RT-PCR reads, yielding one entry per CDR3 protein. The data show fewer than 350,000 distinct CDR3 sequences, with 21% seen just once and 10% held by the top ten. The sequences come from PBMCs from blood, collected about 20 months after vaccination. These receptor sequences come from a man between 50 and 75 years old who received an inactivated influenza vaccine.

This clonotype has a count of ten or more. This chain connects TRBV5-1 to TRBJ1-1; 7 positions match TRBD1. CDR1 is SGHRS and CDR2 is YFSETQ in the germline V gene. This CDR3 has 15 amino acids. V shed 4 bases and J 5 bases; nucleotides not matched to a gene: 11. CDR3 in DNA: TGCGCCAGCAGCGTCACACAGGGGAGTGGGACTGAAGCTTTCTTT. It yields the protein CASSVTQGSGTEAFF.

This clonotype has only a few counts. This chain connects TRBV7-2 to TRBJ1-5; D gene ambiguous. This CDR3 comprises 16 residues. The germline V gene has CDR1 SGHTA and CDR2 FQGNSA. Trimming took 0 bases from V and 3 from J, leaving 12 bases between them. CDR3 protein: CASSLAGAVYNQPQHF. In DNA form, the CDR3 reads TGTGCCAGCAGCTTAGCGGGCGCAGTGTACAATCAGCCCCAGCATTTT.

The chain recombines TRBV30 with TRBJ1-6, with a tentative D call TRBD1 (5 bases). The CDR3 length is 12 residues. CDR1 GTSNPN and CDR2 SVGIG come from the germline V gene (reference sequence). Between the trimmed V and J ends, which lost 2 bases and 10 bases, there was a span of 9 bases. CDR3 nucleotides: TGTGCCTGGAGTCGGACACGCTCACCCCTCCACTTT. Encoded protein: CAWSRTRSPLHF.

This chain connects TRBV4-2 to TRBJ1-2; no clear D. The CDR3 loop spans 15 amino acids. Trimming shortened V by 0 bases and J by 0 bases, and 8 bases separated the two germline ends. Looked up from germline, CDR1 is LGHNA and CDR2 is YNFKEQ. The CDR3 loop reads CASSQDSQTNYGYTF. CDR3 DNA: TGTGCCAGCAGCCAAGATTCCCAGACTAACTATGGCTACACCTTC.

J is TRBJ1-6 and V is TRBV12-3 or TRBV12-4; D is uncertain. The V and J ends lost 6 bases and 8 bases respectively, with 17 bases between them. This CDR3 contains 15 residues. CDR3 DNA: TGTGCCAGCAGCAGAAGTGTGTCAGCAGATTCACCCCTCCACTTT. It translates to CASSRSVSADSPLHF.

This clonotype was seen a handful of times. The rearrangement uses TRBV4-2 and TRBJ2-1; TRBD2 aligns across 15 bases. CDR1 and CDR2 from the germline V gene are LGHNA and YNFKEQ. CDR3 size: 20 residues. V lost 3 bases, J lost 1 base, and 10 bases stayed unmatched. The CDR3, as DNA: TGTGCCAGCAGCCAGGCTATCGGGACTAGCGGGGGGAAATCCTACAATGAGCAGTTCTTC. Its protein is CASSQAIGTSGGKSYNEQFF.

This clonotype was recorded once. The gene calls are TRBV4-2 and TRBJ1-3; TRBD1 might be the D (5 bases). From germline, CDR1 is LGHNA and CDR2 YNFKEQ. CDR3 length: 15 amino acids. Trimming left V 4 bases short and J 0 bases short, with 10 bases between. The CDR3 DNA reads as TGTGCCAGCAGCCCTGACAGTTCCTCTGGAAACACCATATATTTT. This gives the protein CASSPDSSSGNTIYF.

The chain recombines TRBV12-3 or TRBV12-4 with TRBJ2-7; unclear D gene. This CDR3 contains 13 residues. V lost 5 bases, J lost 4 bases, and 12 bases lay in between. This chain's CDR3 is CASSIKLGYEQYF. CDR3 in DNA: TGTGCCAGCAGTATCAAGCTCGGATACGAGCAGTACTTC.

This clonotype has a handful of counts. The rearrangement uses TRBV29-1 and TRBJ2-7, with D possibly TRBD1 on 6 matching bases. Germline V gives CDR1 SQVTM, CDR2 ANQGSEA. The V and J ends lost 4 bases and 0 bases respectively, with 13 bases between them. This CDR3 region has 14 residues. For the CDR3, the DNA is TGCAGCGTTGCCCACGGACAGCCCTCCTACGAGCAGTACTTC. This sequence encodes CSVAHGQPSYEQYF.

The rearrangement joins TRBV6-5 to TRBJ1-2; 8 bases are shared with TRBD1. CDR3 size: 12 residues. Germline trimming cut 5 bases from V and 7 bases from J; bases unmatched to any gene: 3. Germline lookup yields CDR1 MNHEY and CDR2 SVGAGI. Here the CDR3 DNA reads TGTGCCAGCAGTGCAGGGGGCGCTGGCTACACCTTC. Translation gives CASSAGGAGYTF.

This sequence joins TRBV6-2 or TRBV6-3 and TRBJ2-3; TRBD2 might be the D (5 bases). Germline lookup yields CDR1 MNHEY and CDR2 SVGEGT. Trimming removed 2 bases at V and 0 bases at J, with 9 bases between. The CDR3 covers 15 residues. CDR3 nucleotides: TGTGCCAGCAGTTACCGAGGGCAGAGCACAGATACGCAGTATTTT. Translation gives CASSYRGQSTDTQYF.

This clonotype was observed a handful of times. The J gene is TRBJ2-3, the V gene TRBV12-3 or TRBV12-4; TRBD2 matches 10 bases. There are 12 residues in the CDR3. Trimming cost V 2 bases and J 14 bases; bases outside gene matches: 4. The CDR3 region is CASSLTSGIWYF. Here the CDR3 DNA reads TGTGCCAGCAGTTTAACTAGCGGGATTTGGTATTTT.

This clonotype appeared a few times. The V gene is TRBV9, the J gene TRBJ1-2; D unresolved. Germline lookup yields CDR1 SGDLS and CDR2 YYNGEE. Trimming removed 0 bases from V and 4 bases from J, with 10 bases in between. This CDR3 is built from 14 residues. CDR3 DNA: TGTGCCAGCAGCGTAGATTCGGCGGTCTATGGCTACACCTTC. Translation: CASSVDSAVYGYTF.

This clonotype appeared a few times. The V gene is TRBV5-5, the J gene TRBJ1-1; tentative D call: TRBD1 (5 bases). CDR1 SGHKS and CDR2 YYEKEE come from the germline V gene (reference sequence). Trimming removed 4 bases from V and 1 base from J, with 14 bases in between. CDR3 length: 15 amino acids. This CDR3 is CASSPLGGGNTEAFF. CDR3 nucleotides: TGTGCCAGCAGCCCCCTGGGCGGGGGGAACACTGAAGCTTTCTTT.

This clonotype showed up just a few times. The chain recombines TRBV7-9 with TRBJ1-1; D possibly corresponds to TRBD1 (6 bases). The V gene's germline CDR1 is SEHNR and CDR2 FQNEAQ (reference sequence). The CDR3 covers 15 residues. V lost 1 base and J 10 bases, leaving 19 bases between the germline ends. DNA for the CDR3: TGTGCCAGCAGCTTAGACGCGGGGGCAGGACGGGGAGCTTTCTTT. This translates into CASSLDAGAGRGAFF.

This clonotype has a handful of counts. This sequence joins TRBV10-3 and TRBJ2-7, with TRBD2 identical over 9 bases. Germline CDR1 is ENHRY and CDR2 is SYGVKD. The length of the CDR3 is 15 residues. V lost 3 bases, J lost 2 bases, and 5 bases stayed unmatched. CDR3 in amino acids: CAISDPLAGPYEQYF. Written as DNA, the CDR3 is TGTGCCATCAGTGATCCGCTAGCGGGACCCTACGAGCAGTACTTC.

This clonotype has just a few counts. The chain combines TRBV18 with TRBJ2-7; 8 bases map to TRBD2. This CDR3 is built from 15 residues. CDR1 is KGHSH, CDR2 LQKENI, per germline. The junction had 3 bases not matched to a gene; V was cut back by 1 base and J by 1 base. The chain's CDR3 is CASSPQLADSYEQYF. DNA of the CDR3: TGTGCCAGCTCACCACAACTAGCGGATTCCTACGAGCAGTACTTC.

CDR3 in amino acids: CSARVPGYSGNTIYF. The CDR3 DNA sequence: TGCAGTGCTAGAGTTCCAGGGTACTCTGGAAACACCATATATTTT. This chain joins TRBV20-1 and TRBJ1-3; tentative D call: TRBD1 (5 bases). The CDR3 runs to 15 residues. Trimming took 1 base from V and 0 from J, leaving 10 bases between them. Germline V gene lookup returns CDR1 DFQATT and CDR2 SNEGSKA (reference sequence).

The V and J genes are TRBV15 and TRBJ2-4, with D unresolved. This CDR3 is built from 14 residues. Germline V lookup: CDR1 LNHNV, CDR2 YYDKDF (reference sequence). Trimming pared 5 bases from V and 7 bases from J, leaving 15 bases between. The CDR3 spells CATSRNEEGNIQYF. The CDR3 DNA reads TGTGCCACCAGCCGAAACGAGGAAGGGAACATTCAGTACTTC.

This clonotype came up a few times. The chain employs TRBV12-3 or TRBV12-4 and TRBJ1-1; D is ambiguous. The germline V and J ends were trimmed by 6 bases and 4 bases, with 12 bases remaining between them. The CDR3 spans 13 residues. CDR3 nucleotide sequence: TGTGCCAGCAGCAGAACAGCCGTCACTGAAGCTTTCTTT. As protein: CASSRTAVTEAFF.

This rearrangement joins TRBV12-3 or TRBV12-4 to TRBJ2-5; the D is unclear. CDR3 length: 17 residues. V lost 1 base and J lost 4, with 19 bases in between. CDR3 nucleotides: TGTGCCAGCAGTTTAGGTGGAGACTGGGTCGTGGGAGAGACCCAGTACTTC. Translated: CASSLGGDWVVGETQYF.